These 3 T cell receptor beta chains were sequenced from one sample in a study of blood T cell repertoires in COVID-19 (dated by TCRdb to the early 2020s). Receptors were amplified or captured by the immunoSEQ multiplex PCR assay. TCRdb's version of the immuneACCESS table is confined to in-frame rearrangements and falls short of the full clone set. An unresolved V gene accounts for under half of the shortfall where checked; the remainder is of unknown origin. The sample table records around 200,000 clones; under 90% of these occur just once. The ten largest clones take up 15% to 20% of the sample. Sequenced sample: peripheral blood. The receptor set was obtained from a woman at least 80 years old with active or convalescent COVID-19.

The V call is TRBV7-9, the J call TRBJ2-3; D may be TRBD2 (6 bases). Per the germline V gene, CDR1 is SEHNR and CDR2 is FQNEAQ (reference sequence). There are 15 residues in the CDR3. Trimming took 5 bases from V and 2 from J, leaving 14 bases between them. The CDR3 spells CASSPQGRDTDTQYF. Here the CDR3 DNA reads TGTGCCAGCAGCCCCCAAGGGCGGGACACAGATACGCAGTATTTT.

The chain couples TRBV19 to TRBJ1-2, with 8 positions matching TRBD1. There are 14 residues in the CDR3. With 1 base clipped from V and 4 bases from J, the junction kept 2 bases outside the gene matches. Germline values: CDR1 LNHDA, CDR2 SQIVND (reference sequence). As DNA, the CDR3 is TGTGCCAGTAGTATAGGGACAGGGATCTATGGCTACACCTTC. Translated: CASSIGTGIYGYTF.

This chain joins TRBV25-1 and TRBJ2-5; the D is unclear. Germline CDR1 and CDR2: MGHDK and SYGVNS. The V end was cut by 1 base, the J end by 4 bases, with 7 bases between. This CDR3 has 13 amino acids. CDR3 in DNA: TGTGCCAGCAGTGAATTCGCTATAGAGACCCAGTACTTC. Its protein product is CASSEFAIETQYF.